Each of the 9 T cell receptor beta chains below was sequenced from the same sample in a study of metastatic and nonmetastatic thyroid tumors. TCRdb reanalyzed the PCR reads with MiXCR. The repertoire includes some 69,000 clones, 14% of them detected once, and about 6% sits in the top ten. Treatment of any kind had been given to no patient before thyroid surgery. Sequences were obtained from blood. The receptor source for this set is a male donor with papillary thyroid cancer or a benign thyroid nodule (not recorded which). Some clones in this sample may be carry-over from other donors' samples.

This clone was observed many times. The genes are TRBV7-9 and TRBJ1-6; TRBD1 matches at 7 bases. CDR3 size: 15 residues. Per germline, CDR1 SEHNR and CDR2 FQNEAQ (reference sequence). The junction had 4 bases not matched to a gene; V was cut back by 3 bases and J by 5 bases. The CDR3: CASSFGDSHNSPLHF. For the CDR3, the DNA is TGTGCCAGCAGCTTCGGGGACAGCCATAATTCACCCCTCCACTTT.

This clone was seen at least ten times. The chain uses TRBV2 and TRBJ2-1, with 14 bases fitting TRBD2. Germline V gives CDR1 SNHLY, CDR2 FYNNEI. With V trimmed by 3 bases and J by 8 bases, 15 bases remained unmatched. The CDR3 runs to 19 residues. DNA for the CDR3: TGTGCCAGCAGTGATATGGGACTAGCGGGAGTAAATTCTCGAGATGAGCAGTTCTTC. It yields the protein CASSDMGLAGVNSRDEQFF.

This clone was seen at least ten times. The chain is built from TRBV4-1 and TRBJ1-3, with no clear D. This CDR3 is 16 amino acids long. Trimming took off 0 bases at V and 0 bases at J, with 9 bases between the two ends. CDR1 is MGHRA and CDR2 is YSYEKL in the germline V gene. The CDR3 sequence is CASSQDLSGSGNTIYF. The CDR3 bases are TGCGCCAGCAGCCAAGATCTCTCGGGCTCTGGAAACACCATATATTTT.

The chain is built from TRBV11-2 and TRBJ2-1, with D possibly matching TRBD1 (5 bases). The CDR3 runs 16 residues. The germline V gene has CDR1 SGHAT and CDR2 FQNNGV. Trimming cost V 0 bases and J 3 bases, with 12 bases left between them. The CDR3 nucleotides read TGTGCCAGCAGCTTAGAATGGGGCAGATTCTACAATGAGCAGTTCTTC. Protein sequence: CASSLEWGRFYNEQFF.

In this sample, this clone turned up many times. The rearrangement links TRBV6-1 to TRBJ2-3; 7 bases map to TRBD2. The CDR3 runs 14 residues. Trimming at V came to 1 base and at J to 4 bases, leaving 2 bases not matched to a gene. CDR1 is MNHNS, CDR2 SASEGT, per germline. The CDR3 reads CASSEGGGPDTQYF. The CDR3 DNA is TGTGCCAGCAGTGAAGGGGGGGGACCAGATACGCAGTATTTT.

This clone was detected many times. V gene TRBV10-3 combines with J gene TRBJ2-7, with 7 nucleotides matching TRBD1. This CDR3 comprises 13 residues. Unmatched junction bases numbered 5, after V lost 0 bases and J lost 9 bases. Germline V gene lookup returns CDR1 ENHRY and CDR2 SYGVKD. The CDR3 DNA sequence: TGTGCCATCAGTGAGTCAGAAGGGGGCGGGCAGTACGTC. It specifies CAISESEGGGQYV.

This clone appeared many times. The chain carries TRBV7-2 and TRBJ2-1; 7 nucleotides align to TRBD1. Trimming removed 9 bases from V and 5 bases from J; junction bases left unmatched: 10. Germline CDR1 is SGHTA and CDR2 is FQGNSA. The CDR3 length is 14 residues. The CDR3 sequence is CASSRDRIHNEQFF. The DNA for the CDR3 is TGTGCCAGTAGCCGGGACAGAATACACAATGAGCAGTTCTTC.

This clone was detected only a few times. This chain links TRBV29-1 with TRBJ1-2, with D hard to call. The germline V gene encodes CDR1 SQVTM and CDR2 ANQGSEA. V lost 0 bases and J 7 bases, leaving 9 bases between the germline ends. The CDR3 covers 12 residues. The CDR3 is CSVEDLIVGYTF. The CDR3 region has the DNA TGCAGCGTTGAAGATCTTATTGTTGGCTACACCTTC.

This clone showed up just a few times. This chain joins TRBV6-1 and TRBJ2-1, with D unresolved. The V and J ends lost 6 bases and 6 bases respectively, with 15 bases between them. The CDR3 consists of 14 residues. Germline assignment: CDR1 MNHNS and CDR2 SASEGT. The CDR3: CASSHKGQINEQFF. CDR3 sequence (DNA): TGTGCCAGCAGCCACAAGGGTCAAATCAATGAGCAGTTCTTC.